These 10 T cell receptor beta chains were all obtained from the same sample, sequenced in a study of PD-1 blockade in classical Hodgkin lymphoma. Time point reported: cycle 4 day 1 (C4D1), after 6 weeks of nivolumab. Every one of the patients relapsed after autologous stem cell transplantation (brentuximab vedotin exposure was variable). Libraries were prepared by immunoSEQ multiplex PCR; TCRdb keeps only in-frame clonotypes and omits some of them. This sample has approximately 20,000 clones, with around 84% found just once. The starting material was peripheral blood mononuclear cells (PBMCs), obtained before the fourth cycle of nivolumab. All receptors derive from a human donor with classical Hodgkin lymphoma.

This rearrangement joins TRBV5-1 to TRBJ1-1; D is undetermined. Germline V CDR1 and CDR2: SGHRS, YFSETQ. The germline V and J ends were trimmed by 4 bases and 5 bases, with 12 bases remaining between them. The CDR3 length is 13 residues. The CDR3 is CASSLSIGTEAFF. The DNA of the CDR3 is TGCGCCAGCAGCCTCTCGATAGGGACTGAAGCTTTCTTT.

The chain combines TRBV7-6 with TRBJ2-7, with 13 bases that match TRBD2. The CDR3 has 17 amino acids. Per the germline V gene, CDR1 is SGHVS and CDR2 is FNYEAQ. Trimming cost V 0 bases and J 3 bases; bases outside gene matches: 5. As DNA, the CDR3 is TGTGCCAGCAGCTTAGCTTTCGGACTAGCGGGAGTCTACGAGCAGTACTTC. Its protein product is CASSLAFGLAGVYEQYF.

The V gene is TRBV5-1, the J gene TRBJ2-7, with D hard to call. The CDR3 is made up of 11 amino acids. V lost 1 base to trimming and J lost 2 bases, with 1 base between them. Germline V gives CDR1 SGHRS, CDR2 YFSETQ. CDR3 region: CASSLTYEQYF. DNA of the CDR3: TGCGCCAGCAGCTTGACCTACGAGCAGTACTTC.

In its sample, this clone was seen a few times. V usage is TRBV14 and J usage is TRBJ1-1; tentatively, D is TRBD1 (6 bases). The CDR3 consists of 13 residues. CDR1 SGHDN and CDR2 FVKESK come from the germline V gene. Between the trimmed V and J ends, which lost 1 base and 5 bases, there was a span of 8 bases. The CDR3 nucleotides read TGTGCCAGCAGCCAAGTGAGGGGGACTGAAGCTTTCTTT. It yields the protein CASSQVRGTEAFF.

V is TRBV5-4 and J is TRBJ1-1; TRBD1 aligns across 8 bases. The CDR3 sequence is 17 residues long. Unmatched junction bases numbered 15, after V lost 4 bases and J lost 4 bases. CDR1 and CDR2 from the germline V gene are SGHNT and YYREEE (reference sequence). The CDR3 DNA reads as TGTGCCAGCAGCCAAGAATCAAGGGGGACAGGCCGCACTGAAGCTTTCTTT. Encoded protein: CASSQESRGTGRTEAFF. The entire variable domain, with the rest obtained from reference TRBV5-4 and TRBJ1-1, is as follows: ETGVTQSPTHLIKTRGQQVTLRCSSQSGHNTVSWYQQALGQGPQFIFQYYREEENGRGNFPPRFSGLQFPNYSSELNVNALELDDSALYLCASSQESRGTGRTEAFFGQGTRLTVV.

This clone was seen once. The DNA for the CDR3 is TGCGCCAGCAGCTTGGAGGCAGGAATAATGAACACTGAAGCTTTCTTT. Encoded protein: CASSLEAGIMNTEAFF. V and J are TRBV5-1 and TRBJ1-1; D remains unclear. The CDR3 runs to 16 residues. Trimming removed 0 bases at V and 0 bases at J, with 12 bases between. Germline V gives CDR1 SGHRS, CDR2 YFSETQ.

V usage is TRBV4-1 and J usage is TRBJ2-7; D is possibly TRBD2 (6 bases). Trimming shortened V by 4 bases and J by 3 bases, and 19 bases separated the two germline ends. CDR1 MGHRA and CDR2 YSYEKL come from the germline V gene. CDR3 length: 16 residues. In nucleotides, the CDR3 is TGCGCCAGCAGCCGAAAAAGTGAAGTGCGGGGCTACGAGCAGTACTTC. Its protein product is CASSRKSEVRGYEQYF.

The count of this clone is one. This sequence joins TRBV19 and TRBJ1-1; tentatively, D is TRBD1 (5 bases). Looked up from germline, CDR1 is LNHDA and CDR2 is SQIVND (reference sequence). The CDR3 has 17 amino acids. Trimming took 1 base from V and 4 from J, leaving 19 bases between them. Here the CDR3 DNA reads TGTGCCAGTAGTATAGGTTTGACGGTGGCAGGGTTCACTGAAGCTTTCTTT. It codes for CASSIGLTVAGFTEAFF.

The V gene is TRBV6-1, the J gene TRBJ1-2; D may be TRBD1 (5 bases). Deletions cut 6 bases from V and 2 bases from J, with 10 bases between. The germline V gene encodes CDR1 MNHNS and CDR2 SASEGT. This CDR3 is 13 amino acids long. This CDR3 is CASRWDLNYGYTF. DNA of the CDR3: TGTGCCAGCAGGTGGGACCTAAACTATGGCTACACCTTC.

This clone showed up just a few times. This sequence joins TRBV30 and TRBJ2-3; maybe TRBD1 (5 bases). Trimming shortened V by 5 bases and J by 1 base, and 10 bases separated the two germline ends. The CDR3 length is 13 residues. CDR1 is GTSNPN, CDR2 SVGIG, per germline (reference sequence). The CDR3, as DNA: TGTGCCTGGGTCCAGGGCGGCACAGATACGCAGTATTTT. It codes for CAWVQGGTDTQYF.